This T cell receptor (beta chain) was documented in a study of T cells of healthy individuals. The length of the CDR3 is 17 residues. The ends lost 8 bases at V and 0 bases at J; junction bases unmatched: 7. CDR1 and CDR2 from the germline V gene are MNHNY and SVGAGI (reference sequence). TCRdb analysed the 5' RACE reads with MiXCR anew, one entry per CDR3 protein. The table lists fewer than 75,000 distinct CDR3 sequences, under 20% of them singletons. The sample holds many counts of this clonotype. The TCR sequence derives from a human donor in good health. The chain is built from TRBV6-6 and TRBJ2-6; 10 nucleotides match TRBD2. The CDR3 DNA is TGTGCCAGCTTCCCAGCTAGCGGGAGCTCTGGGGCCAACGTCCTGACTTTC. It is translated as CASFPASGSSGANVLTF.